These 20 T cell receptor beta chains came from one sample sequenced in a study of blood T cell repertoires in COVID-19. Here immunoSEQ multiplex PCR was the method, and the copy in TCRdb shows in-frame clones only, minus some. The sample contains some 200,000 clones, about 87% of which appear only once. The source material was peripheral blood. The receptor set was obtained from a man between 65 and 85 years old with acute or convalescent COVID-19.

This clone was counted a few times. V usage is TRBV5-1 and J usage is TRBJ2-7; D gene unclear. The germline gives CDR1 SGHRS, CDR2 YFSETQ. Deletions cut 4 bases from V and 2 bases from J, with 10 bases between. The CDR3 has 13 residues. Written as DNA, the CDR3 is TGCGCCAGCAGCCGTGACAATACCTACGAGCAGTACTTC. This sequence encodes CASSRDNTYEQYF.

The chain recombines TRBV18 with TRBJ2-6, with TRBD1 as a possible D gene (6 bases). The CDR3 spans 19 residues. Trimming took 3 bases from V and 0 from J, leaving 18 bases between them. Germline V gene sequence: CDR1 KGHSH, CDR2 LQKENI. CDR3 sequence: CASSPSTSGVGSGANVLTF. The DNA of the CDR3 is TGTGCCAGCTCACCTTCAACATCAGGGGTGGGCTCTGGGGCCAACGTCCTGACTTTC.

The V and J genes are TRBV19 and TRBJ2-7; D ambiguous. Germline loops: CDR1 LNHDA, CDR2 SQIVND (reference sequence). Trimming stripped 2 bases from V and 1 base from J, with 6 bases between. The CDR3 is 13 amino acids. The DNA for the CDR3 is TGTGCCAGTAGTATACAGGCTTCCTACGAGCAGTACTTC. As protein: CASSIQASYEQYF.

The chain is built from TRBV28 and TRBJ2-5; 8 bases align to TRBD2. V lost 6 bases to trimming and J lost 2 bases; unmatched junction nucleotides: 5. The CDR3 totals 14 residues. From germline, CDR1 is MDHEN and CDR2 SYDVKM. CDR3 region: CASSPTSGQETQYF. The CDR3 DNA is TGTGCCAGCAGCCCTACTAGCGGACAAGAGACCCAGTACTTC.

The rearrangement joins TRBV10-2 to TRBJ2-3; TRBD2 aligns across 8 bases. V shed 4 bases and J 3 bases; nucleotides not matched to a gene: 3. The CDR3 is 14 amino acids. CDR1 WSHSY and CDR2 SAAADI come from the germline V gene. The DNA for the CDR3 is TGCGCCAGCAGTGTTCTAGCGGGTACAGATACGCAGTATTTT. Its translation: CASSVLAGTDTQYF.

The genes are TRBV5-1 and TRBJ2-3; tentatively, D is TRBD1 (5 bases). Germline CDR1 reads SGHRS; CDR2 reads YFSETQ. V was trimmed by 4 bases and J by 3 bases, leaving 12 bases between them. This CDR3 spans 14 amino acids. The DNA for the CDR3 is TGCGCCAGCAGCGCTGGAGACAGAACAGATACGCAGTATTTT. This sequence encodes CASSAGDRTDTQYF.

This clone was seen more than once but under ten times. V usage is TRBV6-2 or TRBV6-3 and J usage is TRBJ2-1, with a weak D call TRBD2 (6 bases). The CDR3 totals 14 residues. V lost 2 bases, J lost 4 bases, and 9 bases lay in between. Germline assignment: CDR1 MNHEY and CDR2 SVGEGT. This CDR3 reads CASSYTGGYNEQFF. The CDR3 nucleotides read TGTGCCAGCAGTTACACCGGGGGATACAATGAGCAGTTCTTC.

The chain couples TRBV2 to TRBJ1-1; 7 nucleotides match TRBD1. This CDR3 spans 16 amino acids. Per germline, CDR1 SNHLY and CDR2 FYNNEI. The trim removed 4 bases at V and 0 bases at J, leaving 8 bases unmatched. For the CDR3, the DNA is TGTGCCAGCAGTGGCGGGACAGTGCGAATGAACACTGAAGCTTTCTTT. Amino acid sequence: CASSGGTVRMNTEAFF.

This clone has a handful of counts. The chain carries TRBV5-1 and TRBJ2-7, with TRBD2 matching over 9 bases. V shed 5 bases and J 2 bases; nucleotides not matched to a gene: 2. The germline CDR1 and CDR2 sequences are SGHRS and YFSETQ. CDR3 length: 13 residues. CDR3 nucleotide sequence: TGCGCCAGCAGGACTAGCGGACCCTACGAGCAGTACTTC. Amino acids: CASRTSGPYEQYF. The full variable domain, its missing parts supplied by reference TRBV5-1 and TRBJ2-7, is KAGVTQTPRYLIKTRGQQVTLSCSPISGHRSVSWYQQTPGQGLQFLFEYFSETQRNKGNFPGRFSGRQFSNSRSEMNVSTLELGDSALYLCASRTSGPYEQYFGPGTRLTVT.

The chain couples TRBV7-2 to TRBJ1-5; no clear D. The CDR3 extends over 15 amino acids. Trimming removed 5 bases from V and 4 bases from J, with 15 bases in between. Per the germline V gene, CDR1 is SGHTA and CDR2 is FQGNSA. The CDR3 DNA sequence: TGTGCCAGCAGCCACGAGGAGGGTCCGAATCAGCCCCAGCATTTT. Translated: CASSHEEGPNQPQHF.

The chain uses TRBV19 and TRBJ1-2; TRBD1 agrees at 7 bases. The CDR3 runs to 14 residues. Germline CDR1 LNHDA, CDR2 SQIVND (reference sequence). With V trimmed by 6 bases and J by 7 bases, 11 bases remained unmatched. The CDR3, as DNA: TGTGCCAGTAGATGGGGACAGAATCTCGGTGGCTACACCTTC. Encoded protein: CASRWGQNLGGYTF.

The J gene is TRBJ1-5, the V gene TRBV7-2, with D tentatively TRBD1 (6 bases). V was pared by 2 bases and J by 1 base, with 9 bases between. CDR3 size: 15 residues. CDR1 and CDR2 from the germline V gene are SGHTA and FQGNSA. The CDR3 region is CASSLFQGSNQPQHF. The CDR3 DNA reads as TGTGCCAGCAGCTTATTTCAGGGGAGCAATCAGCCCCAGCATTTT.

The genes are TRBV6-1 and TRBJ1-4, with TRBD1 identical over 7 bases. Trimming cost V 3 bases and J 5 bases; bases outside gene matches: 6. This CDR3 contains 15 residues. Germline V gene lookup returns CDR1 MNHNS and CDR2 SASEGT. In DNA, the CDR3 is TGTGCCAGCAGTGATCGACAGGGAGTCAATGAAAAACTGTTTTTT. It is translated as CASSDRQGVNEKLFF.

The chain joins TRBV6-2 or TRBV6-3 to TRBJ2-1, with TRBD1 matching 7 bases. Germline V gene sequence: CDR1 MNHEY, CDR2 SVGEGT. The CDR3 is 17 residues long. Unmatched junction bases numbered 16, after V lost 4 bases and J lost 7 bases. The CDR3 coding sequence is TGTGCCAGCAGTTCTGAGACAGGGTCGCACCCCGTTAATGAGCAGTTCTTC. It codes for CASSSETGSHPVNEQFF.

This clone was seen a few times. V is TRBV5-1 and J is TRBJ2-3; 7 positions match TRBD2. This CDR3 is built from 17 residues. The V gene's germline CDR1 is SGHRS and CDR2 YFSETQ. With V trimmed by 4 bases and J by 0 bases, 11 bases remained unmatched. Here the CDR3 reads CASSLKSSGRSTDTQYF. CDR3 bases: TGCGCCAGCAGCCTGAAAAGTAGCGGGCGCAGCACAGATACGCAGTATTTT.

This chain joins TRBV6-5 and TRBJ2-4, with TRBD1 as a possible D gene (6 bases). Germline V gene lookup returns CDR1 MNHEY and CDR2 SVGAGI. This CDR3 has 13 amino acids. V was clipped by 2 bases and J by 8 bases, with 10 bases between them. The CDR3 nucleotides are TGTGCCAGCAGTTACGGGGGCTTTGACATTCAGTACTTC. It yields the protein CASSYGGFDIQYF.

The chain combines TRBV7-2 with TRBJ1-5; tentative D call: TRBD1 (5 bases). The germline V gene has CDR1 SGHTA and CDR2 FQGNSA. The CDR3 loop spans 14 amino acids. Trimming stripped 4 bases from V and 2 bases from J, with 9 bases between. The CDR3 is CASSSQVGNQPQHF. The CDR3 nucleotides are TGTGCCAGCAGCTCACAGGTTGGCAATCAGCCCCAGCATTTT. Combining the CDR3 with reference TRBV7-2 and TRBJ1-5 gives the whole variable domain GAGVSQSPSNKVTEKGKDVELRCDPISGHTALYWYRQSLGQGLEFLIYFQGNSAPDKSGLPSDRFSAERTGGSVSTLTIQRTQQEDSAVYLCASSSQVGNQPQHFGDGTRLSIL.

The chain couples TRBV11-2 to TRBJ2-3; 7 nucleotides match TRBD1. J lost 2 bases, V lost 5 bases, and 7 bases had no gene match. CDR1 and CDR2 (germline): SGHAT, FQNNGV. The CDR3 covers 15 residues. CDR3 DNA: TGTGCCAGCAGCCCCCCGACAGGGTACACAGATACGCAGTATTTT. Translation gives CASSPPTGYTDTQYF.

The rearrangement links TRBV6-5 to TRBJ2-2; D possibly corresponds to TRBD2 (5 bases). Germline CDR1 MNHEY, CDR2 SVGAGI. The CDR3 has 14 residues. CDR3 in amino acids: CASWTGNTIGELFF. DNA of the CDR3: TGTGCTTCTTGGACGGGAAACACTATCGGGGAGCTGTTTTTT.

This chain connects TRBV21-1 to TRBJ2-1; the DNA was not compared with TRBD1, the D call given in the table. TRBV21-1 is listed as a pseudogene. The CDR3 loop spans 15 amino acids. The CDR3 nucleotides are TGTGCCAGCAGCGCCGAGGACAGGGAGCGTAATGAGCAGTTCTTC. The encoded protein is CASSAEDRERNEQFF.